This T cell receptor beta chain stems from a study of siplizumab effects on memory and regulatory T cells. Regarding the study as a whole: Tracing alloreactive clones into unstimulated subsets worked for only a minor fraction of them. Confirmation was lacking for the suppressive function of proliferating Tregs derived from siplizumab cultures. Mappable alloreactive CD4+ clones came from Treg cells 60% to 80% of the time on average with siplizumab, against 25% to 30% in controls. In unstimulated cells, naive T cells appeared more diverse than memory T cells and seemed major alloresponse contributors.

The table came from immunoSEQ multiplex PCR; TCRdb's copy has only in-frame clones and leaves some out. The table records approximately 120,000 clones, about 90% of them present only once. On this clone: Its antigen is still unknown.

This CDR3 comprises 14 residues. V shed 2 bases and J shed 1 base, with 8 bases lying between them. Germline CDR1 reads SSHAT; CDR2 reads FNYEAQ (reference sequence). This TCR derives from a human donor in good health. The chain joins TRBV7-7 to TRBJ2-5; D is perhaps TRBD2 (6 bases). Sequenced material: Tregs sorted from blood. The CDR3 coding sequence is TGTGCCAGCAGCTTAATGGGAGGCCAAGAGACCCAGTACTTC. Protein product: CASSLMGGQETQYF.